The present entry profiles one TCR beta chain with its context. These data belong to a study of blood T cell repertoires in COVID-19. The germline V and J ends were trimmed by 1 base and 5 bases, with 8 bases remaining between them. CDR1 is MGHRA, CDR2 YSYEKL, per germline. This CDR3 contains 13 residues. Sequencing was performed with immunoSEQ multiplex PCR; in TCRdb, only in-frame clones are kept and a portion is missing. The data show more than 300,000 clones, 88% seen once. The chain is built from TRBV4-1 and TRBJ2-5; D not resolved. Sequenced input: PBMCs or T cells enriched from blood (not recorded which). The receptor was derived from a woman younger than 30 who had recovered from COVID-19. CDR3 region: CASSQVLAETQYF. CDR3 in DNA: TGCGCCAGCAGCCAAGTTCTGGCCGAGACCCAGTACTTC.